This T cell receptor beta chain was sequenced in a study of T cells in Graves' hyperthyroidism and ophthalmopathy. TCR beta CDR3 sequences were amplified from RNA transcripts. Using the HTBI primer set, a first-round RT-PCR was run on the TCR CDR3. Each CDR3 protein is one row after TCRdb ran MiXCR on the multiplex PCR reads. This table holds a few hundred thousand distinct CDR3 sequences, approximately 15% found once. This clonotype has more than one count but fewer than ten. Diagnostic assessment was based on clinical symptoms, serum thyroxine and TRAb, thyroid ultrasound and orbital computed tomography. The sequencing sample was made of blood. This TCR came from a woman aged 18-29 years with Graves' hyperthyroidism that later progressed to Graves' ophthalmopathy.

CDR3 in DNA: TGTGCCAGCAGCTCCCGGCCGGGAGAAGCCGGGGAGCTGTTTTTT. Residues: CASSSRPGEAGELFF. The chain carries TRBV9 and TRBJ2-2, with D maybe TRBD2 (6 bases). The CDR3 is 15 residues long. Between the trimmed V and J ends, which lost 4 bases and 6 bases, there was a span of 16 bases. The germline V gene encodes CDR1 SGDLS and CDR2 YYNGEE.